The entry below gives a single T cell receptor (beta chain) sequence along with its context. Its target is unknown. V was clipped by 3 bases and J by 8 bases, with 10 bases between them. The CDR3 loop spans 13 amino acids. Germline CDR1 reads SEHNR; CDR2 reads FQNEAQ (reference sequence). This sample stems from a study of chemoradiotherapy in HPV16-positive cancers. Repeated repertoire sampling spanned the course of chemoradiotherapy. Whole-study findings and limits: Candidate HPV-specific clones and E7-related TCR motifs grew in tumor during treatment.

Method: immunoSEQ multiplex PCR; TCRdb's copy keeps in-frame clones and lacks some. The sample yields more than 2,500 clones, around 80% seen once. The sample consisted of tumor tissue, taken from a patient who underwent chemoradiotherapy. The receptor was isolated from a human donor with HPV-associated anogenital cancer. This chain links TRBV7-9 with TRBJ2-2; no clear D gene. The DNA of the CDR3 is TGTGCCAGCAGCTTGATGGCGGAGGGGGAGCTGTTTTTT. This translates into CASSLMAEGELFF.